The source of this T cell receptor beta chain is a study of cytomegalovirus exposure and HLA in healthy donors. Overall study: In an early release, HLA-typed donors contributed tens of millions of unique TCR sequences. General observations from the study: Upon later analysis, TCR association rates were observed to vary by HLA locus, being highest for DRB1 and lowest for HLA-C. In a later analysis, most CMV-associated TCR beta chains appeared HLA-restricted.

CDR1 and CDR2 from the germline V gene are ENHRY and SYGVKD. V lost 9 bases and J lost 8, with 19 bases in between. The CDR3 totals 13 residues. For this clone: Its target is unknown.

Vbeta (60) and Jbeta (13) primers were used in the PCR. Sequenced by immunoSEQ multiplex PCR; TCRdb stores in-frame clones only, minus some. The sample has over 150,000 clones, approximately 80% seen once. This chain links TRBV10-3 with TRBJ1-2; D is unresolved. The sequence derives from a man aged 18 to 29 in good health and CMV-seropositive. Sequenced input: PBMCs. The CDR3 loop is CAIESSGGGGYTF. CDR3 coding DNA: TGTGCCATTGAAAGCTCAGGAGGAGGGGGCTACACCTTC.